These 8 T cell receptor beta chains originate from one sample sequenced in a study of shared clonotypes between healthy human individuals. This table comes from immunoSEQ multiplex PCR, and its TCRdb copy is limited to in-frame clones, with some not included. The table has about 2 million clones, about 95% seen once. Naive CD8 cells lacked CD45RO and underwent positive selection for CCR7, leaving out terminally differentiated effector memory CD45RA+ cells. Sequenced: naive CD8+ T cells sorted from blood. The receptors come from a man aged 18 to 29 in good health.

The chain couples TRBV11-2 to TRBJ2-7; D call uncertain. The CDR3 covers 14 residues. Germline V gives CDR1 SGHAT, CDR2 FQNNGV. With 4 bases removed from V and 5 bases from J, the gap between germline ends came to 15 bases. The CDR3 protein is CASSSSWDEDEQYF. The DNA for the CDR3 is TGTGCCAGCAGCTCGAGTTGGGATGAGGACGAGCAGTACTTC.

The chain employs TRBV6-5 and TRBJ1-1, with TRBD1 matching over 7 bases. The V gene end was trimmed by 5 bases and the J gene end by 0 bases; junction bases not matched to a gene: 6. The CDR3 consists of 15 residues. Germline CDR1 is MNHEY and CDR2 is SVGAGI. The CDR3 nucleotides read TGTGCCAGCAGTACCAGCGGACAGGTGAACACTGAAGCTTTCTTT. Its protein is CASSTSGQVNTEAFF.

The chain links TRBV27 to TRBJ2-1; D is uncertain. The CDR3 is 17 amino acids. The V gene's germline CDR1 is MNHEY and CDR2 SMNVEV (reference sequence). Trimming removed 1 base from V and 8 bases from J, with 21 bases in between. CDR3 nucleotides: TGTGCCAGCAGTTTATACCCCCCCCGTGGGGTAGGGCATGAGCAGTTCTTC. Its translation is CASSLYPPRGVGHEQFF.

Turning to this clone: The same CDR3 is also encoded by other DNA sequences in this sample. The chain carries TRBV5-6 and TRBJ2-7, with D possibly matching TRBD1 (6 bases). With 2 bases removed from V and 3 bases from J, the gap between germline ends came to 9 bases. The CDR3 contains 13 residues. Germline V lookup: CDR1 SGHDT, CDR2 YYEEEE. CDR3 DNA sequence: TGTGCCAGCAGCTTAGGACAGCTCTACGAGCAGTACTTC. This sequence encodes CASSLGQLYEQYF.

The chain joins TRBV5-4 to TRBJ2-2; D unclear. Per the germline V gene, CDR1 is SGHNT and CDR2 is YYREEE (reference sequence). This CDR3 has 11 residues. Trimming shortened V by 2 bases and J by 8 bases, and 4 bases separated the two germline ends. CDR3 DNA sequence: TGTGCCAGCAGCTTTATGGGGGAGCTGTTTTTT. This translates into CASSFMGELFF. The whole variable domain, remainder taken from reference TRBV5-4 and TRBJ2-2, is ETGVTQSPTHLIKTRGQQVTLRCSSQSGHNTVSWYQQALGQGPQFIFQYYREEENGRGNFPPRFSGLQFPNYSSELNVNALELDDSALYLCASSFMGELFFGEGSRLTVL.

This chain joins TRBV5-5 and TRBJ2-7; unclear D gene. CDR1 is SGHKS and CDR2 is YYEKEE in the germline V gene (reference sequence). This CDR3 is 13 amino acids long. V lost 1 base and J 3 bases, leaving 8 bases between the germline ends. In nucleotides, the CDR3 is TGTGCCAGCAGCTTGCTCCCTAACTACGAGCAGTACTTC. Translated: CASSLLPNYEQYF.

The V call is TRBV4-3, the J call TRBJ2-1, with D perhaps TRBD1 or TRBD2 (5 bases each). V gave up 0 bases and J gave up 6 bases, with 6 bases separating them. The germline V gene encodes CDR1 LGHNA and CDR2 YSLEER. The CDR3 runs 13 residues. For the CDR3, the DNA is TGCGCCAGCAGCCAAGAGAGGGGCAATGAGCAGTTCTTC. Its protein product is CASSQERGNEQFF.

V usage is TRBV27 and J usage is TRBJ1-2; 9 bases match TRBD1. CDR1 and CDR2 from the germline V gene are MNHEY and SMNVEV (reference sequence). The ends lost 3 bases at V and 2 bases at J; junction bases unmatched: 7. The CDR3 is 16 residues long. This CDR3 is CASSFQQGALNYGYTF. CDR3 DNA: TGTGCCAGCAGTTTCCAACAGGGGGCCCTAAACTATGGCTACACCTTC.